This T cell receptor beta chain comes out of a study of cytomegalovirus exposure and HLA in healthy donors. The PCR ran on 60 Vbeta and 13 Jbeta primers. The table came from immunoSEQ multiplex PCR; TCRdb's copy has only in-frame clones and leaves some out. The data hold roughly 130,000 clones, with 75% to 85% observed a single time. Turning to this clone: What it recognizes is unknown.

Overall study findings and caveats: Most TCR sequences were uncommon, yet certain public TCRs appeared in many donors. It has been reported that TCR beta sequences accurately predicted the HLA-A and HLA-B alleles of most subjects.

This sequence originates from a man aged 40-50 years in good health and CMV-seronegative. Input material: PBMCs.

This CDR3 reads CASTSAGTASNQPQHF. The CDR3 nucleotides read TGTGCCAGTACCTCGGCGGGGACAGCTAGCAATCAGCCCCAGCATTTT. The chain has TRBV19 and TRBJ1-5; the match to TRBD1 covers 7 bases. V was clipped by 7 bases and J by 0 bases; unmatched bases: 9. The CDR3 loop spans 16 amino acids. CDR1 is LNHDA, CDR2 SQIVND, per germline (reference sequence).